The 11 T cell receptor beta chains below were found in one sample sequenced in a study of CD8 T cells in ankylosing spondylitis. Study-level findings and limits: Ankylosing spondylitis blood seemed to carry a telltale TCR beta motif made of eight highly homologous variants.

No antigen has been identified for these receptors. A single record per CDR3 protein comes from TCRdb applying MiXCR to the 5' RACE reads. The sample records approximately 440,000 distinct CDR3 sequences, roughly 18% being singletons. Sequencing was performed on blood, either unsorted or a sorted T cell fraction (not recorded which). The receptors here all came from a male donor with ankylosing spondylitis.

The chain uses TRBV7-2 and TRBJ1-2, with 10 nucleotides matching TRBD1. V lost 8 bases, J lost 8 bases, and 8 bases stayed unmatched. There are 13 residues in the CDR3. Germline lookup yields CDR1 SGHTA and CDR2 FQGNSA. The CDR3 loop reads CASADRGVGGYTF. In DNA, the CDR3 is TGTGCCAGCGCGGACAGGGGGGTTGGCGGCTACACCTTC. The complete variable domain, with remaining parts taken from reference TRBV7-2 and TRBJ1-2, reads GAGVSQSPSNKVTEKGKDVELRCDPISGHTALYWYRQSLGQGLEFLIYFQGNSAPDKSGLPSDRFSAERTGGSVSTLTIQRTQQEDSAVYLCASADRGVGGYTFGSGTRLTVV.

V is TRBV2 and J is TRBJ2-2, with D unclear. This CDR3 has 14 residues. The V and J ends lost 4 bases and 0 bases respectively, with 6 bases between them. In germline, CDR1 is SNHLY, CDR2 FYNNEI. The CDR3 sequence: CASSGGPNTGELFF. In DNA form, the CDR3 reads TGTGCCAGCAGTGGGGGTCCGAACACCGGGGAGCTGTTTTTT.

This clonotype was detected only a few times. V and J are TRBV5-1 and TRBJ2-1, with 10 bases that match TRBD1. Germline CDR1 is SGHRS and CDR2 is YFSETQ. J gave up 3 bases and V 5 bases, and 5 bases lay outside the gene matches. This CDR3 contains 15 residues. CDR3 sequence (DNA): TGCGCCAGCAGGACCGGGACAGGGGTCTACAATGAGCAGTTCTTC. This translates into CASRTGTGVYNEQFF. Variable domain in full (rest from reference TRBV5-1 and TRBJ2-1): KAGVTQTPRYLIKTRGQQVTLSCSPISGHRSVSWYQQTPGQGLQFLFEYFSETQRNKGNFPGRFSGRQFSNSRSEMNVSTLELGDSALYLCASRTGTGVYNEQFFGPGTRLTVL.

This clonotype was detected a few times. V usage is TRBV18 and J usage is TRBJ2-7; tentatively, D is TRBD1 (6 bases). This CDR3 has 12 amino acids. The germline CDR1 and CDR2 sequences are KGHSH and LQKENI. The V end lost 1 base, the J end lost 6 bases, and 7 bases lay between the germline ends. CDR3 protein: CASSPRRGEQYF. The CDR3 DNA reads as TGTGCCAGCTCACCACGCAGGGGCGAGCAGTACTTC. Supplemented by reference TRBV18 and TRBJ2-7, the full variable domain reads NAGVMQNPRHLVRRRGQEARLRCSPMKGHSHVYWYRQLPEEGLKFMVYLQKENIIDESGMPKERFSAEFPKEGPSILRIQQVVRGDSAAYFCASSPRRGEQYFGPGTRLTVT.

V usage is TRBV7-9 and J usage is TRBJ2-5, with a possible D match to TRBD1 (6 bases). V lost 3 bases, J lost 0 bases, and 8 bases lay in between. CDR3 length equals 14 residues. Per germline, CDR1 SEHNR and CDR2 FQNEAQ (reference sequence). CDR3 sequence: CASSFRTDQETQYF. In nucleotides, the CDR3 is TGTGCCAGCAGCTTTCGGACAGACCAAGAGACCCAGTACTTC. Looking up the rest from reference TRBV7-9 and TRBJ2-5 gives the full variable domain: DTGVSQNPRHKITKRGQNVTFRCDPISEHNRLYWYRQTLGQGPEFLTYFQNEAQLEKSRLLSDRFSAERPKGSFSTLEIQRTEQGDSAMYLCASSFRTDQETQYFGPGTRLLVL.

V gene TRBV20-1 combines with J gene TRBJ2-2; 12 bases are shared with TRBD2. V shed 5 bases and J 6 bases; nucleotides not matched to a gene: 7. The germline V gene has CDR1 DFQATT and CDR2 SNEGSKA (reference sequence). This CDR3 has 15 amino acids. CDR3 DNA: TGCAGTGCTCCCGGACTAGCGGGGTTTTCCGGGGAGCTGTTTTTT. Encoded protein: CSAPGLAGFSGELFF.

This clonotype was found a few times. V gene TRBV6-2 or TRBV6-3 combines with J gene TRBJ2-1; 7 nucleotides match TRBD2. The germline CDR1 and CDR2 sequences are MNHEY and SVGEGT. V lost 0 bases and J lost 3; bases outside the gene matches: 2. CDR3 size: 15 residues. The CDR3 DNA is TGTGCCAGCAGTTACTCAGGACTAGGCTACAATGAGCAGTTCTTC. It encodes CASSYSGLGYNEQFF.

This clonotype has just a few counts. This chain uses TRBV6-1 with TRBJ1-4; TRBD1 agrees at 10 bases. The ends lost 5 bases at V and 8 bases at J; junction bases unmatched: 5. The CDR3 runs to 14 residues. Germline V CDR1 and CDR2: MNHNS, SASEGT. This CDR3 reads CASSTGQGSEKLFF. CDR3 sequence (DNA): TGTGCCAGCAGTACGGGACAGGGGAGCGAAAAACTGTTTTTT.

The chain employs TRBV7-2 and TRBJ1-1; 7 bases are shared with TRBD1. Trimming took 11 bases from V and 7 from J; bases not matched to a gene: 13. This CDR3 contains 13 residues. The germline gives CDR1 SGHTA, CDR2 FQGNSA. The CDR3 reads CAPIQDRTGEAFF. CDR3 coding DNA: TGTGCCCCAATCCAGGACCGGACAGGTGAAGCTTTCTTT.

The V and J genes are TRBV27 and TRBJ1-4; 8 positions match TRBD1. With V trimmed by 1 base and J by 7 bases, 2 bases remained unmatched. CDR1 is MNHEY, CDR2 SMNVEV, per germline (reference sequence). The CDR3 extends over 14 amino acids. Here the CDR3 DNA reads TGTGCCAGCAGTTTATTACAGGGGGGTGAAAAACTGTTTTTT. Translated: CASSLLQGGEKLFF.

The chain couples TRBV5-1 to TRBJ2-7, with TRBD1 identical over 8 bases. Trimming removed 0 bases from V and 5 bases from J; junction bases left unmatched: 7. The CDR3 has 15 amino acids. Per the germline V gene, CDR1 is SGHRS and CDR2 is YFSETQ. In DNA form, the CDR3 reads TGCGCCAGCAGCTTGGCCCTAGACAGGGGCGACGAGCAGTACTTC. Amino acids: CASSLALDRGDEQYF.